These T cell receptor beta chains were read from a single sample in a study of CD8 T cells in ankylosing spondylitis. TCRdb itself ran the 5' RACE reads through MiXCR, one entry per CDR3 protein. The sample yields 150,000 to 200,000 distinct CDR3 sequences, over 15% seen once. The sequenced sample was blood, either unsorted or a sorted T cell fraction (not recorded which). The receptors shown here come from a male donor under 35 with ankylosing spondylitis or in good health (not recorded which). The CDR3 runs from the conserved cysteine through the conserved F or W. D genes are given only for firm matches. Where a row states a size, it is once, few, many or the class of an expanded clone; other rows omit it.

J gene | D gene | V gene | clone size | CDR3 protein | CDR3 DNA
TRBJ2-3 | . | TRBV18 | many | CASSQVEGTDTQYF | TGTGCCAGCTCACAGGTCGAAGGCACAGATACGCAGTATTTT
TRBJ2-1 | TRBD2 | TRBV5-1 | many | CASSLEASGSNEQFF | TGCGCCAGCAGCTTGGAAGCTAGCGGGTCTAATGAGCAGTTCTTC
TRBJ2-1 | TRBD2 | TRBV28 | many | CASSLLGSGRGQDEQFF | TGTGCCAGCAGTCTCCTCGGTAGCGGGAGGGGTCAGGATGAGCAGTTCTTC
TRBJ2-7 | TRBD2 | TRBV6-5 | many | CASSYQTAGGYEQYF | TGTGCCAGCAGTTACCAGACCGCGGGGGGGTACGAGCAGTACTTC
TRBJ2-1 | . | TRBV7-6 | few | CASSFDNPGRQGEQFF | TGTGCCAGCAGCTTTGACAATCCCGGTCGCCAGGGCGAGCAGTTCTTC
TRBJ1-1 | TRBD1 | TRBV20-1 | many | CSARRTGGNTEAFF | TGCAGTGCTAGACGGACAGGGGGCAACACTGAAGCTTTCTTT
TRBJ2-7 | . | TRBV29-1 | . | CSVAMPPREQYF | TGCAGCGTCGCAATGCCCCCCCGCGAGCAGTACTTC
TRBJ1-2 | TRBD1 | TRBV2 | many | CASSGTGTGGVGYTF | TGTGCCAGCAGTGGAACCGGGACAGGGGGCGTTGGCTACACCTTC
TRBJ1-2 | . | TRBV20-1 | many | CTTIRGALNYGYTF | TGCACCACTATCCGGGGGGCATTGAACTATGGCTACACCTTC
TRBJ2-3 | . | TRBV7-9 | . | CASSSTRGGIDTQYF | TGTGCCAGCAGCTCCACTCGCGGGGGCATAGATACGCAGTATTTT
TRBJ2-1 | . | TRBV7-9 | many | CASKRDVGNEQFF | TGTGCCAGCAAGAGGGACGTAGGGAATGAGCAGTTCTTC
TRBJ2-5 | . | TRBV29-1 | many | CSVAQKLQETQYF | TGCAGCGTTGCGCAGAAGTTACAAGAGACCCAGTACTTC
TRBJ2-2 | . | TRBV5-1 | many | CASAVTGELFF | TGCGCCAGCGCAGTCACCGGGGAGCTGTTTTTT
TRBJ2-1 | TRBD2 | TRBV20-1 | many | CSARGSSGSADNEQFF | TGCAGTGCTAGAGGGTCTAGCGGGAGTGCAGATAATGAGCAGTTCTTC
TRBJ2-3 | . | TRBV7-2 | many | CASSPEGGDTQYF | TGTGCCAGCAGCCCCGAGGGTGGGGATACGCAGTATTTT
TRBJ2-1 | . | TRBV12-3/TRBV12-4 | many | CASRGDGYSEQFF | TGTGCCAGCAGGGGGGACGGTTATAGTGAGCAGTTCTTC
TRBJ2-1 | . | TRBV6-2/TRBV6-3 | many | CASSPIGGNEQFF | TGTGCCAGCAGTCCGATCGGGGGAAATGAGCAGTTCTTC
TRBJ2-4 | . | TRBV6-2/TRBV6-3 | many | CASSPSGGRGIAKNIQYF | TGTGCCAGCAGCCCCTCTGGAGGGCGGGGAATAGCCAAAAACATTCAGTACTTC
TRBJ2-1 | TRBD2 | TRBV6-5 | . | CASSLAGAGFDEQFF | TGTGCCAGCAGTCTAGCGGGAGCTGGTTTCGATGAGCAGTTCTTC
TRBJ2-7 | . | TRBV20-1 | many | CSAKKVGSYEQYF | TGCAGTGCTAAAAAAGTCGGGTCCTACGAGCAGTACTTC
TRBJ1-2 | . | TRBV10-2 | many | CASSERQPVVGYTF | TGCGCCAGCAGTGAGAGACAGCCCGTCGTCGGCTACACCTTC
TRBJ2-1 | TRBD2 | TRBV20-1 | few | CSARPGLAGGYNEQFF | TGCAGTGCAAGACCTGGGCTAGCGGGAGGATACAATGAGCAGTTCTTC
TRBJ2-7 | . | TRBV5-8 | . | CASSLAWGYEQYF | TGTGCCAGCAGCTTGGCTTGGGGGTACGAGCAGTACTTC
TRBJ2-5 | . | TRBV21-1 | . | CASSRLDRGQETQYF | TGTGCCAGCAGCAGACTAGACAGAGGGCAAGAGACCCAGTACTTC
TRBJ1-6 | . | TRBV12-3/TRBV12-4 | . | CASSFRAAGNSPLHF | TGTGCCAGCAGTTTCCGGGCCGCGGGGAATTCACCCCTCCACTTT
TRBJ1-2 | . | TRBV7-2 | . | CASSLYGPNYGYTF | TGTGCCAGCAGCTTATACGGGCCAAACTATGGCTACACCTTC
TRBJ2-7 | . | TRBV4-3 | many | CASSQGVSDYEQYF | TGCGCCAGCAGCCAAGGTGTTAGCGACTACGAGCAGTACTTC
TRBJ1-1 | . | TRBV20-1 | many | CSTTKGYNTEAFF | TGCAGTACAACGAAGGGGTATAACACTGAAGCTTTCTTT
TRBJ2-3 | . | TRBV6-1 | many | CAATPDIRVTDTQYF | TGTGCCGCCACCCCGGACATCCGCGTAACAGATACGCAGTATTTT
TRBJ2-1 | . | TRBV11-3 | once | CASSLKGEYYNEQFF | TGTGCCAGCAGCTTGAAGGGGGAATACTACAATGAGCAGTTCTTC
TRBJ1-2 | TRBD1 | TRBV27 | many | CASSYGTAYGYTF | TGTGCCAGCAGTTACGGGACAGCCTATGGCTACACCTTC
TRBJ2-1 | TRBD2 | TRBV5-1 | many | CASSFGLAGGIGGNEQFF | TGCGCCAGCAGCTTCGGACTAGCGGGAGGAATCGGAGGCAATGAGCAGTTCTTC
TRBJ2-2 | TRBD1 | TRBV29-1 | many | CSVRQGHTGELFF | TGCAGCGTAAGACAGGGTCACACCGGGGAGCTGTTTTTT
TRBJ2-1 | . | TRBV5-1 | many | CASSLGGPGGYNEQFF | TGCGCCAGCAGCCTGGGCGGCCCCGGAGGGTACAATGAGCAGTTCTTC
TRBJ1-2 | . | TRBV27 | once | CASSLQGSKGGYTF | TGTGCCAGCAGTTTACAGGGAAGCAAGGGTGGCTACACCTTC
TRBJ2-1 | TRBD2 | TRBV15 | many | CATYLGRGDEQFF | TGTGCCACCTACCTCGGGCGGGGGGATGAGCAGTTCTTC
TRBJ2-7 | . | TRBV4-3 | many | CASSQALVGSREQYF | TGCGCCAGCAGCCAAGCCTTGGTCGGGAGCCGCGAGCAGTACTTC